Each of the 4 T cell receptor beta chains below was sequenced from the same sample in a study of CD8+ T cells in alopecia areata. Treatment given: oral pan-JAK inhibitor, 5-10 mg twice daily. Sequencing templates came from extracted RNA that was reverse transcribed into cDNA. Sequencing was performed with immunoSEQ multiplex PCR; in TCRdb, only in-frame clones are kept and a portion is missing. The sample consists of 250,000 to 350,000 clones, 60% of them appearing once. This material consisted of CD4+ T cells sorted from blood, taken at roughly week 52, from a patient treated with tofacitinib. The receptors stem from a human donor with alopecia areata.

This sequence joins TRBV9 and TRBJ1-6; D possibly corresponds to TRBD1 (6 bases). CDR3 length: 14 residues. Germline V gene sequence: CDR1 SGDLS, CDR2 YYNGEE. Trimming stripped 4 bases from V and 9 bases from J, with 14 bases between. CDR3 loop: CASSPQTGFSPLHF. CDR3 sequence (DNA): TGTGCCAGCAGCCCTCAGACAGGTTTTTCACCCCTCCACTTT. The full variable domain, with the rest looked up from reference TRBV9 and TRBJ1-6, is DSGVTQTPKHLITATGQRVTLRCSPRSGDLSVYWYQQSLDQGLQFLIQYYNGEERAKGNILERFSAQQFPDLHSELNLSSLELGDSALYFCASSPQTGFSPLHFGNGTRLTVT.

The CDR3 reads CATTNSDTQYF. The CDR3 bases are TGTGCCACCACTAACTCGGATACGCAGTATTTT. The genes are TRBV19 and TRBJ2-3; D unresolved. V gave up 10 bases and J gave up 6 bases, with 11 bases separating them. CDR1 is LNHDA, CDR2 SQIVND, per germline (reference sequence). There are 11 residues in the CDR3.

V usage is TRBV21-1 and J usage is TRBJ2-7; TRBD2, as called in the table, went unchecked against the DNA. TRBV21-1 is a recognized pseudogene. The CDR3 length is 15 residues. CDR3 sequence: CASSKLGLAGDEQYF. For the CDR3, the DNA is TGTGCCAGCAGCAAACTGGGACTAGCGGGGGACGAGCAGTACTTC.

V usage is TRBV29-1 and J usage is TRBJ1-4; D is unresolved. V was pared by 4 bases and J by 8 bases, with 11 bases between. CDR1 and CDR2 (germline): SQVTM, ANQGSEA. The CDR3 has 12 amino acids. The CDR3 nucleotides read TGCAGCGTTGGTGCGGGGTTCGAAAAACTGTTTTTT. This translates into CSVGAGFEKLFF.